This paragraph reports one TCR beta chain. The antigen is not known. The data originate from a study of CD8+ T cells in alopecia areata. Study details: It was oral tofacitinib, at 5 to 10 mg twice daily, that treated patients received. The study's findings and limits: Against the mouse data, patients shared TCRs less clearly, possibly for HLA reasons. Scalp samples also yield sequences of resident alphabeta T cells from normal skin.

RNA extraction was followed by reverse transcription into cDNA, which acted as the sequencing template. The repertoire was sequenced with immunoSEQ multiplex PCR; TCRdb's copy has only in-frame clones and lacks some. The data hold 75,000 to 100,000 clones, with around 45% observed a single time. The CDR3 runs 16 residues. Per germline, CDR1 SGHNT and CDR2 YYREEE (reference sequence). V gave up 4 bases and J gave up 0 bases, with 16 bases separating them. The sequenced material came from CD4+ T cells sorted from blood. This receptor was identified in a human donor with alopecia areata. This sequence joins TRBV5-4 and TRBJ2-5, with D possibly being TRBD1 (5 bases). CDR3 sequence (DNA): TGTGCCAGCAGCGCCGGCGTTCGACAGTACCAAGAGACCCAGTACTTC. Protein sequence: CASSAGVRQYQETQYF.